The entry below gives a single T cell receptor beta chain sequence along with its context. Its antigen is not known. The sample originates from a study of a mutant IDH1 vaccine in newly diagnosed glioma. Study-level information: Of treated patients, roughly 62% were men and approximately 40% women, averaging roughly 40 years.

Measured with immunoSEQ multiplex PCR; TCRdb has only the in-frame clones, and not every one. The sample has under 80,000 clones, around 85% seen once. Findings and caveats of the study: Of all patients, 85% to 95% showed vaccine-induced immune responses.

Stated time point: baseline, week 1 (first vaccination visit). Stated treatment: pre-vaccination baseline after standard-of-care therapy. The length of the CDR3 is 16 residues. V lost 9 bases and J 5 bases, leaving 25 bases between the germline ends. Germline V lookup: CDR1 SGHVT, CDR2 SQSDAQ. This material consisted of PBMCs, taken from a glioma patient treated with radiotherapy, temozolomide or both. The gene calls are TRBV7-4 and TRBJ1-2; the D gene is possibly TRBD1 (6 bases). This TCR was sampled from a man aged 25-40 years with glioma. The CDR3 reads CARWGTNLWSRYGYTF. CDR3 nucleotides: TGTGCCAGGTGGGGGACAAATTTGTGGTCCCGGTATGGCTACACCTTC.